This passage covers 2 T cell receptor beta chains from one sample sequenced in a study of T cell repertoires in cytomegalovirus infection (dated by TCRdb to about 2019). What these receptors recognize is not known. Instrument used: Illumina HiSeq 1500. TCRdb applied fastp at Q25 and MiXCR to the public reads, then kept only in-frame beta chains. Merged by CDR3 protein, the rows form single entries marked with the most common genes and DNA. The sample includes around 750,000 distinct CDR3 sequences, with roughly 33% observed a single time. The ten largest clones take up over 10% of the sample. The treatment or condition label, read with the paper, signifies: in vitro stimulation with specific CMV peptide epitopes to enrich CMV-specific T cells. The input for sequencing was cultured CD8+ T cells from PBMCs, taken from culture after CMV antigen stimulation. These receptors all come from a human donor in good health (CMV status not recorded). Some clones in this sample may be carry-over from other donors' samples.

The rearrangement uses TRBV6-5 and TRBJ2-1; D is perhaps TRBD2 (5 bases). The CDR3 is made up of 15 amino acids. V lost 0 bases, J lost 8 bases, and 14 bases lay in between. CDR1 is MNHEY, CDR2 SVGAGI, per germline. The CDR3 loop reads CASSYSNPARDEQFF. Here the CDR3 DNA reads TGTGCCAGCAGTTACTCGAATCCGGCGAGGGATGAGCAGTTCTTC.

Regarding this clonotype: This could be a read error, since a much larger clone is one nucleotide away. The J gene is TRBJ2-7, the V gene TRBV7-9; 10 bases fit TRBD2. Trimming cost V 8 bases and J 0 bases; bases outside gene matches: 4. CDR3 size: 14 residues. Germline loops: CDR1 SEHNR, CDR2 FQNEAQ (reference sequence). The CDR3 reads CASGSSGGSYEQYF. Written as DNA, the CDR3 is TGTGCCAGCGGCTCTAGCGGGGGCTCCTACGAGCAGTACTTC.